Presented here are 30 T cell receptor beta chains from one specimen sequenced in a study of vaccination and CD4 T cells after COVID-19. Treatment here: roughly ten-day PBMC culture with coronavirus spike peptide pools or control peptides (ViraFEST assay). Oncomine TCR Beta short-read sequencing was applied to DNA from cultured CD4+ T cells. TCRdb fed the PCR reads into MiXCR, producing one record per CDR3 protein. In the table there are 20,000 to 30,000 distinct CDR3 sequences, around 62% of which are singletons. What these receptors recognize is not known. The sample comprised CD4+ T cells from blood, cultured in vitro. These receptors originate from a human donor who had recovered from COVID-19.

The CDR3 nucleotides read TGCAGTGCTAGTTTGGGGGGGTCGGTCGGGGGCTACACCTTC. Translated: CSASLGGSVGGYTF. The chain links TRBV20-1 to TRBJ1-2; TRBD1 might be the D (5 bases). This CDR3 contains 14 residues. The ends were cut back, 3 bases at V and 8 bases at J, with 19 bases in the middle. Germline V gene sequence: CDR1 DFQATT, CDR2 SNEGSKA (reference sequence).

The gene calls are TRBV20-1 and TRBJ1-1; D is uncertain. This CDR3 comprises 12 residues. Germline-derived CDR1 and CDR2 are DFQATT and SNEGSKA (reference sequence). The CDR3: CSNRRSNTEAFF. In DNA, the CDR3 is TGCAGCAACCGACGGTCGAACACTGAAGCTTTCTTT.

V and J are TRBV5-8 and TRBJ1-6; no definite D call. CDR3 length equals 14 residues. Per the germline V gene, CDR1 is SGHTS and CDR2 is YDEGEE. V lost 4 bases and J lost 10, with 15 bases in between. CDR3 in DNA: TGTGCCAGCAGCCGGGCCCCCGGTGGGTCACCCCTCCACTTT. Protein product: CASSRAPGGSPLHF.

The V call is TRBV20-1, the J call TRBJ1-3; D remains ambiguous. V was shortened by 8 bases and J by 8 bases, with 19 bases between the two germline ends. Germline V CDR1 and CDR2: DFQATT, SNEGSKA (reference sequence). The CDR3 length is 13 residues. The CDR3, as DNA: TGCAGTTCTTCCGGGCCTCCCGTCCACACCATATATTTT. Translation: CSSSGPPVHTIYF.

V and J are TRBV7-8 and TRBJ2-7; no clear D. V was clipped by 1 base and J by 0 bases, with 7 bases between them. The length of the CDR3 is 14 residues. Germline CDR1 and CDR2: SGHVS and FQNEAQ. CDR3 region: CASSLGGPSYEQYF. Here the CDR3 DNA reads TGTGCCAGCAGCTTAGGAGGACCCTCCTACGAGCAGTACTTC.

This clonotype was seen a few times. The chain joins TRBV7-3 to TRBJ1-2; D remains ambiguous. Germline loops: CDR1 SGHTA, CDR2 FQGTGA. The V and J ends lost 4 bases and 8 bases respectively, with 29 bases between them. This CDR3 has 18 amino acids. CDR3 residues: CASSSEGRDRSLSEGYTF. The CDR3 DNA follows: TGTGCCAGCAGCTCAGAAGGAAGGGATCGATCCCTTTCGGAAGGCTACACCTTC.

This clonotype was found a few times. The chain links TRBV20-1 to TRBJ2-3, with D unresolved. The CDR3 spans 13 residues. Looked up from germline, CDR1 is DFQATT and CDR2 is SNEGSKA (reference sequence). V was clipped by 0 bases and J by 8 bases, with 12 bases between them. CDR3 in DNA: TGCAGTGCTAGAGATCTTGCCCCCGGTACGCAGTATTTT. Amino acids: CSARDLAPGTQYF.

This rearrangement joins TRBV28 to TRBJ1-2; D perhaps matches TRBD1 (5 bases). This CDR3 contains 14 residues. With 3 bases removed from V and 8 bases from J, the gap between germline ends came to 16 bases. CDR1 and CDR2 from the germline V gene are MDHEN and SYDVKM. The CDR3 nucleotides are TGTGCCAGCAGTTTGTTTTTACAGGTGGGAGGCTACACCTTC. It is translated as CASSLFLQVGGYTF.

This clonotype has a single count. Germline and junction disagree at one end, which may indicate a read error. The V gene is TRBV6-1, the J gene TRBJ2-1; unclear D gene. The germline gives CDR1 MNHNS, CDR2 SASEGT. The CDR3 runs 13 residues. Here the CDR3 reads CASSQESYSEQFF. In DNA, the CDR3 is TGTGCCAGCAGTCAAGAATCCTACAGTGAGCAGTTCTTC.

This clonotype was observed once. CDR3 DNA sequence: TGTGCCAGCGGAAAGGGCACCGGGGAGCTGTTTTTT. It yields the protein CASGKGTGELFF. This chain joins TRBV25-1 and TRBJ2-2; no clear D gene. This CDR3 is 12 amino acids long. V was shortened by 8 bases and J by 4 bases, with 8 bases between the two germline ends. Germline V gene lookup returns CDR1 MGHDK and CDR2 SYGVNS. Full variable domain (remainder filled in from reference TRBV25-1 and TRBJ2-2): EADIYQTPRYLVIGTGKKITLECSQTMGHDKMYWYQQDPGMELHLIHYSYGVNSTEKGDLSSESTVSRIRTEHFPLTLESARPSHTSQYLCASGKGTGELFFGEGSRLTVL.

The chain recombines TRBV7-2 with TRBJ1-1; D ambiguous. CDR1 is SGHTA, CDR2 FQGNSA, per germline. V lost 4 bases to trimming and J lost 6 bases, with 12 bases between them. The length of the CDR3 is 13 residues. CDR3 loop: CASSSGPAAEAFF. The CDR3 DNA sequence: TGTGCCAGCAGCTCCGGACCCGCCGCTGAAGCTTTCTTT. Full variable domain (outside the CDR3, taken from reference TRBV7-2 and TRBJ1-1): GAGVSQSPSNKVTEKGKDVELRCDPISGHTALYWYRQSLGQGLEFLIYFQGNSAPDKSGLPSDRFSAERTGGSVSTLTIQRTQQEDSAVYLCASSSGPAAEAFFGQGTRLTVV.

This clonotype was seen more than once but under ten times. CDR3 sequence (DNA): TGTGCCAGCAGCTTAAGCGGGAGTAAAGAGACCCAGTACTTC. Its protein product is CASSLSGSKETQYF. The rearrangement uses TRBV7-2 and TRBJ2-5; 8 bases map to TRBD2. V shed 2 bases and J 3 bases; nucleotides not matched to a gene: 2. This CDR3 has 14 residues. Germline lookup yields CDR1 SGHTA and CDR2 FQGNSA.

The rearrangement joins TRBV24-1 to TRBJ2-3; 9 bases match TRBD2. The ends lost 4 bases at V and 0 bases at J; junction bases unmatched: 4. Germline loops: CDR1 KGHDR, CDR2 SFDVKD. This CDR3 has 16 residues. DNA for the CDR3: TGTGCCACCAGTGACGCGGGAGGGGTCAGCACAGATACGCAGTATTTT. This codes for CATSDAGGVSTDTQYF.

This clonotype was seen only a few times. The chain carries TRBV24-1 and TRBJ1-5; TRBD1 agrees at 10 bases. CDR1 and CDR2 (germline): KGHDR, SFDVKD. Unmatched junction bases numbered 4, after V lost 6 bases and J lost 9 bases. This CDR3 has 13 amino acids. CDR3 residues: CATSPGQGSPQHF. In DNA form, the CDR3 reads TGTGCCACCAGTCCGGGACAGGGGTCGCCCCAGCATTTT.

The DNA of the CDR3 is TGTGCCAGTAGTGCGCGCGGAAGACCGAACACTGAAGCTTTCTTT. Translating gives CASSARGRPNTEAFF. The chain combines TRBV19 with TRBJ1-1, with no clear D. Germline loops: CDR1 LNHDA, CDR2 SQIVND (reference sequence). V shed 5 bases and J shed 1 base, with 14 bases lying between them. The CDR3 runs to 15 residues.

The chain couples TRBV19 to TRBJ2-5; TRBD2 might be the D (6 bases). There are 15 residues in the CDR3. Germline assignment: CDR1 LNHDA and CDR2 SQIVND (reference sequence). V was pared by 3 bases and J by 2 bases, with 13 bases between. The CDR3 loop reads CASSIYSGPQETQYF. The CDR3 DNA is TGTGCCAGTAGTATCTATAGCGGCCCTCAAGAGACCCAGTACTTC.

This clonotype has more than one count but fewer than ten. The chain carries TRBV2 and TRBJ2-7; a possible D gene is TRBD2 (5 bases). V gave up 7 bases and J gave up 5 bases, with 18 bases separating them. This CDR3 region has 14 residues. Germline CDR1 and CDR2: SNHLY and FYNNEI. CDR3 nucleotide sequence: TGTGCCAGCACCCGGAGGCCCGGAGTGGACGAGCAGTACTTC. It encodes CASTRRPGVDEQYF.

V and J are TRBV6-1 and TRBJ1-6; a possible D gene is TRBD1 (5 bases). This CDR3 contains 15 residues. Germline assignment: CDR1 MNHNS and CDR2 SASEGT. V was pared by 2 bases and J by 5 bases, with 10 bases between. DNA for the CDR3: TGTGCCAGCAGTGAAAACTGGGACCATAATTCACCCCTCCACTTT. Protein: CASSENWDHNSPLHF.

CDR3 bases: TGTGCCAGCAGTGGGGGACTACTTATCAATGAGCAGTTCTTC. Its translation is CASSGGLLINEQFF. J is TRBJ2-1 and V is TRBV27; 7 bases are a match to TRBD2. This CDR3 contains 14 residues. V lost 5 bases and J lost 6; bases outside the gene matches: 7. Germline loops: CDR1 MNHEY, CDR2 SMNVEV (reference sequence).

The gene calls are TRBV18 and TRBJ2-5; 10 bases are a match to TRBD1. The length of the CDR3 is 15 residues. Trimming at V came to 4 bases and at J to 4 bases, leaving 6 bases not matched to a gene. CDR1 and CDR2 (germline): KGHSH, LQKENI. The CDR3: CASSLGQGILETQYF. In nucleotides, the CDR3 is TGTGCCAGCTCACTGGGACAGGGGATACTAGAGACCCAGTACTTC.

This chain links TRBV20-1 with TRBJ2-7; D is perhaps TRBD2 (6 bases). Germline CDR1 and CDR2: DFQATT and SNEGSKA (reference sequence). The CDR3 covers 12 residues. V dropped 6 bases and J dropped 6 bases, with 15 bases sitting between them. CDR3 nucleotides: TGCAGTGCCCCTGGAGGGCTGGGCGAGCAGTACTTC. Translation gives CSAPGGLGEQYF.

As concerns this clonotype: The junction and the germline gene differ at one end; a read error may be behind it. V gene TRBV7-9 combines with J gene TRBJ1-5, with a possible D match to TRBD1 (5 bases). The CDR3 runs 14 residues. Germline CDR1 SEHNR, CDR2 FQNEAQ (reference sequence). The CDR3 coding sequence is TGTGCCGGCAGCTCAGGGTCGTCTGGTCAGCCCCAGCATTTT. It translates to CAGSSGSSGQPQHF.

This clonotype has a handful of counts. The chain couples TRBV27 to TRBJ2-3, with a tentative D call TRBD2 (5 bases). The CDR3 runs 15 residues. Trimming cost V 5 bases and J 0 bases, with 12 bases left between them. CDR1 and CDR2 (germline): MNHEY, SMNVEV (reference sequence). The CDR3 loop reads CASSATRTSTDTQYF. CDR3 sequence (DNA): TGTGCCAGCAGTGCCACTAGAACTAGCACAGATACGCAGTATTTT.

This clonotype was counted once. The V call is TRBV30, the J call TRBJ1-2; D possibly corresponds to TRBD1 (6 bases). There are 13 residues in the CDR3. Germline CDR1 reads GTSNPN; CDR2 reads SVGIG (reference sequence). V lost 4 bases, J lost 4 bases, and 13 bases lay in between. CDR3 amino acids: CAWIPGQVYGYTF. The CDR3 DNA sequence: TGTGCCTGGATACCGGGACAAGTCTATGGCTACACCTTC.

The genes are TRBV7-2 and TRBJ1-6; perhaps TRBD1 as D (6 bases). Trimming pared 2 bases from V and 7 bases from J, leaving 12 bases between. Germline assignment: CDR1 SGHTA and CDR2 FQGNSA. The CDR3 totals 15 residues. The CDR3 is CASSLSGVANSPLHF. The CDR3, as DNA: TGTGCCAGCAGCTTATCAGGGGTTGCCAATTCACCCCTCCACTTT.

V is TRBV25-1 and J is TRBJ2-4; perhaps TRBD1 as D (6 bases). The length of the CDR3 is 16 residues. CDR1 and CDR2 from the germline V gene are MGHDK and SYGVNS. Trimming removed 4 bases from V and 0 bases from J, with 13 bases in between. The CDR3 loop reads CASSGRTELAKNIQYF. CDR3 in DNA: TGTGCCAGCAGTGGACGGACAGAGCTAGCCAAAAACATTCAGTACTTC.

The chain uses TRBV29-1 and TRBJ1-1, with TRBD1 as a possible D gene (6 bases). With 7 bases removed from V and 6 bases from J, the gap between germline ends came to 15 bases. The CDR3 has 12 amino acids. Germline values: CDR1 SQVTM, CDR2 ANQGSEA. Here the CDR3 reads CSAGGQGPEAFF. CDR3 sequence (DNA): TGCAGCGCCGGGGGGCAGGGTCCTGAAGCTTTCTTT. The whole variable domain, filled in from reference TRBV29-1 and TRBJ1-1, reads SAVISQKPSRDICQRGTSLTIQCQVDSQVTMMFWYRQQPGQSLTLIATANQGSEATYESGFVIDKFPISRPNLTFSTLTVSNMSPEDSSIYLCSAGGQGPEAFFGQGTRLTVV.

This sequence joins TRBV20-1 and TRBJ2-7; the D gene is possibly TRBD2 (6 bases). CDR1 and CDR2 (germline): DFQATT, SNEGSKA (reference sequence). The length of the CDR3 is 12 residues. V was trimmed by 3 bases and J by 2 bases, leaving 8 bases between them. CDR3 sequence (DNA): TGCAGTGCTAGCCCGGGGGCCTACGAGCAGTACTTC. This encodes CSASPGAYEQYF.

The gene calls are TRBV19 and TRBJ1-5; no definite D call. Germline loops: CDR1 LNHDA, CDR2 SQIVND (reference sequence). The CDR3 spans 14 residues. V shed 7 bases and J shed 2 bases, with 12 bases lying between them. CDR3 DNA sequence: TGTGCCAGTAAGGTGGGGTTGGGCAATCAGCCCCAGCATTTT. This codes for CASKVGLGNQPQHF.

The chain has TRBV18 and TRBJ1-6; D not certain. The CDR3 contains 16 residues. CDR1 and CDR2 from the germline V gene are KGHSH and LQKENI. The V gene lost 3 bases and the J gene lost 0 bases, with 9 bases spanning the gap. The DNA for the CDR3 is TGTGCCAGCTCACCGCAAGGGAGCTCCTATAATTCACCCCTCCACTTT. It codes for CASSPQGSSYNSPLHF.